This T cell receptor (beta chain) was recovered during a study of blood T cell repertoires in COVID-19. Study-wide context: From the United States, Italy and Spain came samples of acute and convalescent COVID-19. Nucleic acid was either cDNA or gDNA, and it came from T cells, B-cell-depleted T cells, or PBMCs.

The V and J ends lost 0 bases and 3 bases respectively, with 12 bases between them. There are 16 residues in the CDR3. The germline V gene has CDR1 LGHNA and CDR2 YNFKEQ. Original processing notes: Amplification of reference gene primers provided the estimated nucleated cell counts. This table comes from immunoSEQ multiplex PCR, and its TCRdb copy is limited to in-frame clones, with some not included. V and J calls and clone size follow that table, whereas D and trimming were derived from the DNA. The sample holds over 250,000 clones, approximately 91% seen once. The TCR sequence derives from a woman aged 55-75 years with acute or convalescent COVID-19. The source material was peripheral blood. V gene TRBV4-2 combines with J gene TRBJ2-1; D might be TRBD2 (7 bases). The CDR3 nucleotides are TGTGCCAGCAGCCAAGAGTCGGGGGGCAACTACAATGAGCAGTTCTTC. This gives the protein CASSQESGGNYNEQFF.